The T cell receptor beta chain under discussion was sequenced for a study of immune heterogeneity within non-small cell lung tumors listed by TCRdb under 2018. As for the study more broadly: By histology, the tumors were a few squamous cell carcinomas, about ten non-squamous carcinomas and 1 tumor not otherwise specified. Whole-exome sequencing, RNA-seq and TCR beta repertoire sequencing were combined for multiple spatially distinct regions from each NSCLC tumor so that intratumoral immune heterogeneity could be examined. TCR repertoires were analyzed from fewer than 70 tumor loci of approximately 15 patients, whereas transcriptome data were available for only roughly 43 loci from about a dozen patients. Neoantigen binding to each patient's HLA alleles was predicted with netMHCpan-3.0 for mutant peptides of 8 to 11 amino acids.

The study at large found these results: Within a patient, the same dominant CDR3B clonotypes appeared at multiple loci, but different tumor locations also contained unique high-frequency clones. High-frequency TCR beta clonotypes were largely distinct between individual patients. Local tumor mutational burden and local T-cell repertoire clonality had a statistically significant but moderate positive correlation (R about 0.34).

Concerning this clonotype: What antigen it recognizes has not been identified. The junction departs from germline at one end; a sequencing error may be responsible.

The CDR1 and CDR2 encoded by the germline V gene (reference sequence) are SSHAT and FNYEAQ. The CDR3 runs 16 amino acids, cysteine and phenylalanine included. The sequence is cut down to CDR3 DNA, 48 bases in frame from base 1. A multiplex PCR system amplified the TCR beta CDR3 region, with a first 10-cycle round using 32 V-gene forward and 13 J-gene reverse primers. First-round PCR used a QIAGEN Multiplex PCR Kit, and primer sequences were filed in Chinese patent CN105087789A. A second PCR round added Illumina universal primers using the Phusion High-Fidelity PCR Kit. The TCR libraries underwent paired-end sequencing with a read length of 151 bp on the Illumina HiSeq X Ten platform. In the original analysis: Reads without multiplex PCR primers were removed using Cutadapt, read pairs were merged using PEAR, and CDR3 regions were called using MiXCR with default settings. Repertoire diversity was assessed by Shannon entropy, and clonality was calculated as one minus the Shannon entropy divided by the ln of the count of productive unique sequences. Clonotypes at a frequency of at least 0.5% were defined as dominant or high-frequency T-cell clones. TCRdb passed the public sequencing reads through fastp at Q25 and MiXCR, retaining productive beta sequences. A single entry per CDR3 protein holds the most common genes and DNA from its merged rows. These V and J calls originate from TCRdb's pipeline instead of the authors' own analysis. Across this sample there are about 3,200 distinct CDR3 sequences, with roughly 15% seen only once. About 17% of the sample is taken by the ten largest.

For the TCR template, genomic DNA was extracted from bulk tumor tissue, and roughly 600 ng of gDNA was amplified for each sample. During surgery, several biopsies were collected from each primary tumor and placed as far from one another as possible within the tumor mass. The study cohort was described as untreated and was composed of newly diagnosed NSCLC cases undergoing curative surgery. The donor group was made up of about 14 newly diagnosed non-small cell lung cancer patients undergoing surgery with curative intent. The resected tumor masses were reviewed by two independent pathologists. Only high-quality DNA and RNA samples were carried forward to sequencing.

The sequencing input was lung tumor tissue. The chain is encoded by TRBV7-7 joined to TRBJ2-1; TRBD2 agrees with 14 junctional bases. This clonotype originated in a man in his fifties with non-small cell lung cancer. CDR3 sequence: CASSSGLAGVLDEQFF. The sequenced DNA: TGTGCTAGCAGCTCGGGACTAGCGGGAGTCCTTGATGAGCAGTTCTTC.